The 25 T cell receptor beta chains below come from one sample, sequenced in a study of human T cells and chemical hapten exposure. TCRdb analysed the RACE reads with MiXCR anew, one entry per CDR3 protein. The data contain around 42,000 distinct CDR3 sequences, roughly 9% of them singletons. Time point described: patch test 2, 6 weeks after DPC sensitization. This sample's treatment: therapeutic diphenylcyclopropenone sensitization with weekly scalp DPC. Before extraction, the whole blood was not fractionated, and total RNA was taken from it. Sequenced material: whole blood, taken in connection with sensitization to the hapten diphenylcyclopropenone (DPC). The receptors come from a woman aged 25-40 years with alopecia areata. Some clones in this sample may be carry-over from other donors' samples.

This clonotype was observed many times. This sequence joins TRBV12-3 or TRBV12-4 and TRBJ1-1, with 9 bases lining up with TRBD1. The CDR3 runs 15 residues. Trimming took 6 bases from V and 3 from J; bases not matched to a gene: 8. The CDR3 sequence is CASRRQGDVDTEAFF. In nucleotides, the CDR3 is TGTGCCAGCAGGAGACAGGGGGATGTGGACACTGAAGCTTTCTTT.

This clonotype came up a few times. CDR3: CAWSVSRLAGGRNEQFF. The CDR3 nucleotides are TGTGCCTGGAGTGTATCCCGACTAGCGGGGGGGCGCAATGAGCAGTTCTTC. The chain uses TRBV30 and TRBJ2-1, with 14 bases aligning to TRBD2. CDR3 length equals 17 residues. The germline CDR1 and CDR2 sequences are GTSNPN and SVGIG (reference sequence). After removal of 0 bases from V and 6 bases from J, the junction contained 7 bases not matched to a gene.

In this sample, this clonotype turned up once. The V and J genes are TRBV19 and TRBJ2-7; either TRBD1 or TRBD2 may fit D (5 bases each). V was clipped by 3 bases and J by 0 bases, with 9 bases between them. Per germline, CDR1 LNHDA and CDR2 SQIVND (reference sequence). The CDR3 extends over 14 amino acids. The CDR3 DNA reads TGTGCCAGTAGTATTGGGGGATTCTCCTACGAGCAGTACTTC. Translated, it gives CASSIGGFSYEQYF.

The CDR3 nucleotides are TGTGCCAGCAGTTTGGGGGGACAGGGCTTAAATCAGCCCCAGCATTTT. Translation gives CASSLGGQGLNQPQHF. The chain carries TRBV27 and TRBJ1-5; 9 nucleotides match TRBD1. This CDR3 contains 16 residues. Germline V CDR1 and CDR2: MNHEY, SMNVEV (reference sequence). Trimming at V came to 3 bases and at J to 4 bases, leaving 7 bases not matched to a gene.

This clonotype was picked up many times. The chain is built from TRBV27 and TRBJ2-7; 8 nucleotides line up with TRBD1. The CDR3 sequence is 14 residues long. CDR1 is MNHEY, CDR2 SMNVEV, per germline (reference sequence). The V and J ends lost 5 bases and 3 bases, in that order; junction bases with no gene match: 6. CDR3 sequence (DNA): TGTGCCAGCAGTAGGACAGGGTGGTTCTACGAGCAGTACTTC. Encoded protein: CASSRTGWFYEQYF.

This clonotype was detected ten times or more. This sequence joins TRBV4-1 and TRBJ2-7; a weak D match, TRBD2 (6 bases). The V gene's germline CDR1 is MGHRA and CDR2 YSYEKL. This CDR3 comprises 14 residues. V was pared by 1 base and J by 3 bases, with 10 bases between. The CDR3 is CASSQGTTYYEQYF. DNA for the CDR3: TGCGCCAGCAGCCAAGGGACTACGTACTACGAGCAGTACTTC.

This clonotype has more than one count but fewer than ten. The CDR3 reads CASSSDRDYGYTF. The CDR3 bases are TGTGCCAGCAGTTCCGACAGAGACTATGGCTACACCTTC. The chain carries TRBV27 and TRBJ1-2, with D possibly matching TRBD1 (5 bases). Germline V lookup: CDR1 MNHEY, CDR2 SMNVEV (reference sequence). Trimming took off 4 bases at V and 3 bases at J, with 9 bases between the two ends. The CDR3 is 13 amino acids.

The J gene is TRBJ1-1, the V gene TRBV3-1; D is unresolved. The CDR3 contains 12 residues. Trimming took off 2 bases at V and 3 bases at J, with 4 bases between the two ends. Germline lookup yields CDR1 LGHDT and CDR2 YNNKEL (reference sequence). The CDR3 region has the DNA TGTGCCAGCAGCCAATGGGACACTGAAGCTTTCTTT. This encodes CASSQWDTEAFF.

The sample holds many counts of this clonotype. In DNA form, the CDR3 reads TGTGCCAGCACTTCGGGGGGAAGGATCGGGGAGCTGTTTTTT. This encodes CASTSGGRIGELFF. This rearrangement joins TRBV6-2 or TRBV6-3 to TRBJ2-2; 7 nucleotides line up with TRBD2. The CDR3 is 14 residues long. Germline assignment: CDR1 MNHEY and CDR2 SVGEGT. J gave up 7 bases and V 7 bases, and 9 bases lay outside the gene matches.

By share of the sample, this clonotype is medium-sized (0.01 to 0.1%). The CDR3 sequence: CASSPGTEQYF. The CDR3 DNA follows: TGCGCCAGCAGCCCGGGGACAGAGCAGTACTTC. V and J are TRBV5-1 and TRBJ2-7; D possibly corresponds to TRBD1 (6 bases). Germline lookup yields CDR1 SGHRS and CDR2 YFSETQ. The germline V and J ends were trimmed by 4 bases and 7 bases, with 9 bases remaining between them. This CDR3 has 11 residues.

A note on this clonotype: Relative to the germline gene, one junction end is altered; a read error may explain this. The rearrangement links TRBV28 to TRBJ2-3; D unresolved. The CDR3 length is 15 residues. CDR1 is MDHEN, CDR2 SYDVKM, per germline. The CDR3 sequence: CVSSQFGRGTDTQYF. The CDR3 DNA reads as TGTGTCAGCAGCCAGTTTGGCCGAGGCACAGATACGCAGTATTTT.

In this sample, this clonotype turned up a few times. The J gene is TRBJ2-2, the V gene TRBV30; 7 nucleotides match TRBD1. The CDR3 sequence is 13 residues long. V shed 0 bases, J shed 8 bases, and the junction held 3 bases outside the gene matches. Per the germline V gene, CDR1 is GTSNPN and CDR2 is SVGIG (reference sequence). The CDR3 region has the DNA TGTGCCTGGAGTGTTAGGGGGCCGGGGGAGCTGTTTTTT. Residues: CAWSVRGPGELFF.

The V call is TRBV28, the J call TRBJ2-7; 8 bases map to TRBD1. The CDR3 is 15 amino acids. CDR1 and CDR2 from the germline V gene are MDHEN and SYDVKM. V shed 5 bases and J 1 base; nucleotides not matched to a gene: 7. The CDR3 sequence: CASSPRTGRSYEQYF. For the CDR3, the DNA is TGTGCCAGCAGTCCTAGGACAGGGAGGTCCTACGAGCAGTACTTC.

The chain carries TRBV29-1 and TRBJ1-1; the match to TRBD1 covers 10 bases. The V segment lost 7 bases and the J segment 4 bases; nucleotides outside the gene matches: 9. Per the germline V gene, CDR1 is SQVTM and CDR2 is ANQGSEA. The CDR3 is 14 amino acids. CDR3 protein: CSGGDRGPGTEAFF. CDR3 DNA sequence: TGCAGCGGGGGCGACAGGGGGCCGGGCACTGAAGCTTTCTTT.

In this sample, this clonotype turned up many times. The chain employs TRBV19 and TRBJ2-1; possible D gene TRBD1, 6 bases. Germline CDR1 and CDR2: LNHDA and SQIVND (reference sequence). Trimming left V 1 base short and J 4 bases short, with 14 bases between. The CDR3 spans 16 residues. DNA for the CDR3: TGTGCCAGTAGTATAGGCCCTAGTAGGGGGTACAATGAGCAGTTCTTC. Amino acids: CASSIGPSRGYNEQFF.

This clonotype was seen ten or more times. This rearrangement joins TRBV18 to TRBJ1-1, with 7 bases fitting TRBD1. CDR1 is KGHSH and CDR2 is LQKENI in the germline V gene. This CDR3 contains 14 residues. V shed 5 bases, J shed 3 bases, and the junction held 6 bases outside the gene matches. The DNA of the CDR3 is TGTGCCAGCTCAATACAGGGGACCGACACTGAAGCTTTCTTT. It yields the protein CASSIQGTDTEAFF.

A few counts support this clonotype. This rearrangement joins TRBV19 to TRBJ1-2; TRBD1 might be the D (5 bases). Germline CDR1 reads LNHDA; CDR2 reads SQIVND (reference sequence). V lost 6 bases to trimming and J lost 4 bases, with 15 bases between them. The CDR3 sequence is 14 residues long. The CDR3 DNA is TGTGCCAGTAGCCAGGGTAGTTCCCCCTATGGCTACACCTTC. This gives the protein CASSQGSSPYGYTF.

This clonotype was detected a few times. The chain carries TRBV5-1 and TRBJ1-5; possible D gene TRBD1, 6 bases. Trimming removed 4 bases at V and 5 bases at J, with 13 bases between. Germline V gene sequence: CDR1 SGHRS, CDR2 YFSETQ. The CDR3 covers 14 residues. CDR3 sequence: CASSQDRLDQPQHF. The CDR3 DNA follows: TGCGCCAGCAGCCAGGACAGATTAGATCAGCCCCAGCATTTT. Full variable domain (outside the CDR3, taken from reference TRBV5-1 and TRBJ1-5): KAGVTQTPRYLIKTRGQQVTLSCSPISGHRSVSWYQQTPGQGLQFLFEYFSETQRNKGNFPGRFSGRQFSNSRSEMNVSTLELGDSALYLCASSQDRLDQPQHFGDGTRLSIL.

The table lists this clonotype with many counts. The junction differs from germline at one of its ends, possibly a read error. The chain recombines TRBV30 with TRBJ2-1, with D possibly being TRBD2 (5 bases). This CDR3 region has 13 residues. Germline loops: CDR1 GTSNPN, CDR2 SVGIG (reference sequence). In nucleotides, the CDR3 is TGTGCCTGGAGTGTATACCTGGACGGCCGCGAGGGCTTC. Its translation is CAWSVYLDGREGF.

The chain joins TRBV12-3 or TRBV12-4 to TRBJ2-1; no definite D call. The germline V and J ends were trimmed by 3 bases and 10 bases, with 10 bases remaining between them. The CDR3 consists of 12 residues. The CDR3 bases are TGTGCCAGCAGTTTCGGTATTGGGGAGCAGTTCTTC. It codes for CASSFGIGEQFF.

The table lists this clonotype with a few counts. The chain recombines TRBV6-2 or TRBV6-3 with TRBJ2-7; no clear D. Germline assignment: CDR1 MNHEY and CDR2 SVGEGT. V gave up 8 bases and J gave up 3 bases, with 8 bases separating them. The CDR3 runs 11 residues. The CDR3 DNA follows: TGTGCCAGCTCGATGGACTACGAGCAGTACTTC. The encoded protein is CASSMDYEQYF.

Many counts were recorded for this clonotype. J is TRBJ1-4 and V is TRBV7-2; D is ambiguous. CDR3 length: 15 residues. Germline CDR1 SGHTA, CDR2 FQGNSA. V lost 5 bases and J lost 5, with 15 bases in between. The CDR3 sequence is CASSPVFGPNEKLFF. CDR3 sequence (DNA): TGTGCCAGCAGCCCAGTCTTTGGGCCGAATGAAAAACTGTTTTTT.

This clonotype was counted only a few times. This chain joins TRBV19 and TRBJ1-5; 9 nucleotides line up with TRBD1. Looked up from germline, CDR1 is LNHDA and CDR2 is SQIVND (reference sequence). The CDR3 is made up of 16 amino acids. V trimming: 9 bases; J trimming: 4 bases; junction bases outside the gene matches: 13. The CDR3 DNA follows: TGTGCCAGCTCTGGTCTGACTGGACAGGGGAATCAGCCCCAGCATTTT. Protein sequence: CASSGLTGQGNQPQHF.

The sample holds many counts of this clonotype. The genes are TRBV6-5 and TRBJ1-5; D is unclear. The CDR3 runs to 15 residues. Trimming pared 6 bases from V and 1 base from J, leaving 13 bases between. Germline CDR1 reads MNHEY; CDR2 reads SVGAGI. In DNA form, the CDR3 reads TGTGCCAGCAGCCCAGACACGTCCAGCAATCAGCCCCAGCATTTT. Translated: CASSPDTSSNQPQHF.

The chain has TRBV6-5 and TRBJ1-2; TRBD1 might be the D (6 bases). This CDR3 region has 18 residues. Per the germline V gene, CDR1 is MNHEY and CDR2 is SVGAGI. With 5 bases removed from V and 2 bases from J, the gap between germline ends came to 24 bases. As DNA, the CDR3 is TGTGCCAGCAGTCTTGGGACCCCCACAGGGACCCAGAACTATGGCTACACCTTC. It specifies CASSLGTPTGTQNYGYTF.